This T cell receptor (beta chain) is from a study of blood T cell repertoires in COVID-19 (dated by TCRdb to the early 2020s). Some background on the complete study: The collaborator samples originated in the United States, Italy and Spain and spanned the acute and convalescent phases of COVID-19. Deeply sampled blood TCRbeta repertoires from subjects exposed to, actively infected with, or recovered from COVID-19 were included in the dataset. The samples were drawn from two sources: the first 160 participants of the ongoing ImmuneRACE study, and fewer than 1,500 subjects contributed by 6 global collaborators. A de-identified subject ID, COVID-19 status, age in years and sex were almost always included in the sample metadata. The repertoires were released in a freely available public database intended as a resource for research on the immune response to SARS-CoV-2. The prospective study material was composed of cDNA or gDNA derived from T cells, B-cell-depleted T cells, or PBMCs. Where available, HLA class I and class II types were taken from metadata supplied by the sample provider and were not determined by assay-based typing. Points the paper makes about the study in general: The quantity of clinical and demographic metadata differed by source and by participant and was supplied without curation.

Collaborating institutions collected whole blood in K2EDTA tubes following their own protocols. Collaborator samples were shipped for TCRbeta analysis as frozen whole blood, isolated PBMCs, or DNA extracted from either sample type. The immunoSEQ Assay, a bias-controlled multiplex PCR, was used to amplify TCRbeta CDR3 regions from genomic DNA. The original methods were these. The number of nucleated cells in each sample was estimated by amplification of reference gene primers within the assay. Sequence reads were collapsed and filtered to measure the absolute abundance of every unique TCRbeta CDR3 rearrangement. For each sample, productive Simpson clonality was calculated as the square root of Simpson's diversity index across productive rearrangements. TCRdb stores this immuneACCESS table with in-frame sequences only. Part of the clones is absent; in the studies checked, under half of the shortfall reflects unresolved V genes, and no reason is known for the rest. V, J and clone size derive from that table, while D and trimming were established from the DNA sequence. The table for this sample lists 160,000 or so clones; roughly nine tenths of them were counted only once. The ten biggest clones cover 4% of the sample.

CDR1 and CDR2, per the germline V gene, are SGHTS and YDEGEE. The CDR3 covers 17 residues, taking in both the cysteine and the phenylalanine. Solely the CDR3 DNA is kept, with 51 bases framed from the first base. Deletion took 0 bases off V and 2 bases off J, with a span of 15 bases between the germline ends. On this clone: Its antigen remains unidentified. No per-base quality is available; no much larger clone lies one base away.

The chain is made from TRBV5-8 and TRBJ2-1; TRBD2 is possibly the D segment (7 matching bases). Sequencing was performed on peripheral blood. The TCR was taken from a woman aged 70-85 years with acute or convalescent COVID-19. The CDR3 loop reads CASSLALDSGAYNEQFF. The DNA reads TGTGCCAGCAGCTTGGCTCTGGACAGCGGGGCCTACAATGAGCAGTTCTTC.